One and the same sample provided the 27 T cell receptor beta chains below, sequenced in a study of T and B cells in COVID-19 patients. Blood genomic DNA input for TRB amplification was about 250-550 ng. TRB rearrangements were amplified by multiplex PCR with BIOMED2 TRB-A/B primers. TCRdb re-called the multiplex PCR reads through MiXCR, storing one row per CDR3 protein. Among approximately 16,000 distinct CDR3 sequences listed, approximately 26% were seen once. Source material: blood. The receptors stem from a human donor who had recovered from COVID-19.

This clonotype was recorded many times. The CDR3 DNA reads as TGTGCCAGCAAACAGGGTTTTTATGAGCAGTTCTTC. Its translation is CASKQGFYEQFF. The rearrangement links TRBV6-2 or TRBV6-3 to TRBJ2-1; tentatively, D is TRBD1 (6 bases). Germline CDR1 and CDR2: MNHEY and SVGEGT. Between the trimmed V and J ends, which lost 7 bases and 8 bases, there was a span of 12 bases. The CDR3 consists of 12 residues.

The V gene is TRBV27, the J gene TRBJ2-5, with TRBD1 matching over 11 bases. CDR3 length equals 19 residues. The J segment lost 1 base and the V segment lost 5 bases, leaving 15 bases of the junction unmatched. Germline V gene data show CDR1 as MNHEY and CDR2 as SMNVEV (reference sequence). The CDR3 DNA reads TGTGCCAGCAGTGATACCTCCGGGACAGGGGGGGGGGTCCAAGAGACCCAGTACTTC. Its protein is CASSDTSGTGGGVQETQYF.

The rearrangement uses TRBV19 and TRBJ2-7, with TRBD1 matching over 7 bases. Germline V lookup: CDR1 LNHDA, CDR2 SQIVND (reference sequence). The CDR3 covers 13 residues. With V trimmed by 4 bases and J by 0 bases, 0 bases remained unmatched. This chain's CDR3 is CASSNRGSYEQYF. Here the CDR3 DNA reads TGTGCCAGTAGTAACAGGGGCTCCTACGAGCAGTACTTC.

V is TRBV20-1 and J is TRBJ2-2; a possible D gene is TRBD1 (6 bases). The V end lost 5 bases, the J end lost 2 bases, and 9 bases lay between the germline ends. The germline V gene encodes CDR1 DFQATT and CDR2 SNEGSKA (reference sequence). The CDR3 sequence is 13 residues long. Here the CDR3 reads CSALGTNTGELFF. CDR3 in DNA: TGCAGTGCTTTAGGGACAAACACCGGGGAGCTGTTTTTT.

The V and J genes are TRBV5-1 and TRBJ2-7; tentative D call: TRBD2 (5 bases). CDR1 SGHRS and CDR2 YFSETQ come from the germline V gene. The V and J ends lost 4 bases and 4 bases respectively, with 15 bases between them. This CDR3 spans 14 amino acids. The CDR3 spells CASSPTRGEYEQYF. The CDR3 region has the DNA TGCGCCAGCAGCCCTACTCGGGGAGAGTACGAGCAGTACTTC.

J is TRBJ2-2 and V is TRBV20-1, with 10 nucleotides matching TRBD2. V gave up 2 bases and J gave up 3 bases; unmatched junction bases: 3. This CDR3 contains 15 residues. Germline V gives CDR1 DFQATT, CDR2 SNEGSKA (reference sequence). CDR3 region: CSARQRGGDTGELFF. The CDR3 DNA follows: TGCAGTGCTAGACAGCGGGGGGGTGACACCGGGGAGCTGTTTTTT.

This clonotype was found a few times. The genes are TRBV12-3 or TRBV12-4 and TRBJ2-7, with no clear D. V lost 8 bases to trimming and J lost 5 bases, with 4 bases between them. The CDR3 spans 9 residues. CDR3 protein: CASGDEQYF. DNA of the CDR3: TGTGCCAGCGGAGACGAGCAGTACTTC.

By share, this clonotype counts as medium-sized. This chain connects TRBV6-1 to TRBJ2-6; D uncertain. The CDR3 covers 15 residues. Germline-derived CDR1 and CDR2 are MNHNS and SASEGT. V lost 4 bases and J lost 1, with 8 bases in between. CDR3 residues: CASSGRRSGANVLTF. DNA for the CDR3: TGTGCCAGCAGTGGTCGGCGATCTGGGGCCAACGTCCTGACTTTC.

This chain connects TRBV12-5 to TRBJ2-2, with 7 bases matching TRBD2. This CDR3 is 14 amino acids long. Germline loops: CDR1 LGHNT, CDR2 FRNRAP. Trimming cost V 11 bases and J 3 bases; bases outside gene matches: 9. CDR3 loop: CAAERGEDTGELFF. The DNA of the CDR3 is TGTGCTGCGGAACGGGGGGAGGACACCGGGGAGCTGTTTTTT.

To note about this clonotype: A much larger clone lies one base from this, so it may be a read error. V is TRBV27 and J is TRBJ2-5; 7 positions agree with TRBD1. The V and J ends lost 5 bases and 11 bases, in that order; junction bases with no gene match: 17. Germline assignment: CDR1 MNHEY and CDR2 SMNVEV (reference sequence). The CDR3 is 15 residues long. DNA for the CDR3: TGTGCCAGCAGTCCCGGGACAGAGAACTACAATGAGCAGTACTTC. Protein: CASSPGTENYNEQYF.

In this sample, this clonotype is medium-sized. The V gene is TRBV29-1, the J gene TRBJ1-1; D gene ambiguous. Germline V gene sequence: CDR1 SQVTM, CDR2 ANQGSEA. Between the trimmed V and J ends, which lost 2 bases and 7 bases, there was a span of 11 bases. CDR3 size: 12 residues. This CDR3 reads CSVESFLVEAFF. For the CDR3, the DNA is TGCAGCGTTGAATCGTTTTTGGTTGAAGCTTTCTTT.

The chain recombines TRBV20-1 with TRBJ2-3, with 7 bases fitting TRBD2. This CDR3 contains 15 residues. V was pared by 5 bases and J by 3 bases, with 11 bases of the junction left unmatched. From germline, CDR1 is DFQATT and CDR2 SNEGSKA (reference sequence). The CDR3: CSAERAGVGTDTQYF. Written as DNA, the CDR3 is TGCAGTGCTGAGCGTGCGGGGGTGGGGACAGATACGCAGTATTTT.

This clonotype was seen a few times. The rearrangement uses TRBV27 and TRBJ2-1; D remains unclear. Trimming removed 4 bases from V and 6 bases from J, with 13 bases in between. The germline V gene encodes CDR1 MNHEY and CDR2 SMNVEV (reference sequence). CDR3 length: 14 residues. CDR3 DNA: TGTGCCAGCAGTTCAAGGTCATTCCGCAATGAGCAGTTCTTC. It is translated as CASSSRSFRNEQFF.

This clonotype was recorded many times. V gene TRBV6-5 combines with J gene TRBJ1-1; weak D call: TRBD1 (5 bases). The germline V gene has CDR1 MNHEY and CDR2 SVGAGI. This CDR3 spans 16 amino acids. V was cut by 2 bases and J by 1 base, with 14 bases left in between. The CDR3: CASSYGPWQGNTEAFF. In DNA form, the CDR3 reads TGTGCCAGCAGTTACGGTCCGTGGCAGGGGAACACTGAAGCTTTCTTT.

This clonotype was seen a handful of times. The V and J genes are TRBV6-5 and TRBJ1-1; D ambiguous. Germline V gene data show CDR1 as MNHEY and CDR2 as SVGAGI. There are 10 residues in the CDR3. V was pared by 6 bases and J by 1 base, with 0 bases between. In DNA, the CDR3 is TGTGCCAGCAGGAACACTGAAGCTTTCTTT. Protein product: CASRNTEAFF.

The chain couples TRBV24-1 to TRBJ1-5; no firm D call. The length of the CDR3 is 13 residues. Germline CDR1 is KGHDR and CDR2 is SFDVKD. V dropped 3 bases and J dropped 7 bases, with 9 bases sitting between them. Here the CDR3 DNA reads TGTGCCACCAGTGATGGCGGCCCCCAGCCCCAGCATTTT. It yields the protein CATSDGGPQPQHF.

V is TRBV18 and J is TRBJ1-4; D is undetermined. Germline CDR1 KGHSH, CDR2 LQKENI. Between the trimmed V and J ends, which lost 3 bases and 12 bases, there was a span of 14 bases. This CDR3 is built from 13 residues. CDR3 sequence (DNA): TGTGCCAGCTCACCCCCGTCATTACGGGAACTGTTTTTT. As protein: CASSPPSLRELFF.

In DNA form, the CDR3 reads TGCGCCAGCAGCTTGTACAGGGAAAAGCAGTTCTTC. Protein sequence: CASSLYREKQFF. This rearrangement joins TRBV5-1 to TRBJ2-1; D is possibly TRBD1 (6 bases). The CDR3 length is 12 residues. Between the trimmed V and J ends, which lost 1 base and 11 bases, there was a span of 10 bases. The germline V gene has CDR1 SGHRS and CDR2 YFSETQ. The complete variable domain, with remaining parts taken from reference TRBV5-1 and TRBJ2-1, reads KAGVTQTPRYLIKTRGQQVTLSCSPISGHRSVSWYQQTPGQGLQFLFEYFSETQRNKGNFPGRFSGRQFSNSRSEMNVSTLELGDSALYLCASSLYREKQFFGPGTRLTVL.

V is TRBV12-3 or TRBV12-4 and J is TRBJ1-5; 9 nucleotides match TRBD1. The CDR3 sequence is 16 residues long. V lost 6 bases and J lost 3; bases outside the gene matches: 9. This CDR3 reads CASSLGQGPYNQPQHF. CDR3 nucleotides: TGTGCCAGCAGCCTCGGACAGGGGCCCTACAATCAGCCCCAGCATTTT.

This clonotype was counted a few times. The J gene is TRBJ1-2, the V gene TRBV12-5; D ambiguous. The CDR3 has 13 amino acids. The germline V and J ends were trimmed by 2 bases and 7 bases, with 11 bases remaining between them. The germline V gene has CDR1 LGHNT and CDR2 FRNRAP. CDR3 coding DNA: TGTGCTAGTGGTTTGAGTAAGTGGAGTGGCTACACCTTC. It encodes CASGLSKWSGYTF.

The chain has TRBV5-1 and TRBJ2-3; 10 bases agree with TRBD1. V shed 7 bases and J 1 base; nucleotides not matched to a gene: 6. The length of the CDR3 is 15 residues. CDR1 SGHRS and CDR2 YFSETQ come from the germline V gene. The CDR3: CASGGTGDRTDTQYF. CDR3 bases: TGCGCCAGCGGGGGGACAGGGGACCGCACAGATACGCAGTATTTT.

DNA for the CDR3: TGTGCCAGCAGCCAAGTCCTAGCGTCAGATACGCAGTATTTT. Its translation: CASSQVLASDTQYF. The V and J genes are TRBV14 and TRBJ2-3, with D possibly matching TRBD2 (6 bases). This CDR3 has 14 amino acids. Germline V gene data show CDR1 as SGHDN and CDR2 as FVKESK. Deletions cut 1 base from V and 4 bases from J, with 9 bases between. Combining the CDR3 with reference TRBV14 and TRBJ2-3 gives the whole variable domain EAGVTQFPSHSVIEKGQTVTLRCDPISGHDNLYWYRRVMGKEIKFLLHFVKESKQDESGMPNNRFLAERTGGTYSTLKVQPAELEDSGVYFCASSQVLASDTQYFGPGTRLTVL.

This clonotype has ten or more counts. The chain links TRBV27 to TRBJ2-7; the D gene is possibly TRBD1 (6 bases). The germline V gene has CDR1 MNHEY and CDR2 SMNVEV (reference sequence). There are 13 residues in the CDR3. V shed 2 bases and J shed 2 bases, with 7 bases lying between them. In DNA, the CDR3 is TGTGCCAGCAGTTTAAACAGGGCCTACGAGCAGTACTTC. It specifies CASSLNRAYEQYF.

The gene calls are TRBV30 and TRBJ1-2; the D is unclear. Germline CDR1 reads GTSNPN; CDR2 reads SVGIG (reference sequence). Trimming left V 1 base short and J 5 bases short, with 14 bases between. The CDR3 runs 14 residues. The CDR3 is CAWSAGVSYYGYTF. In DNA, the CDR3 is TGTGCCTGGAGTGCCGGTGTTAGCTATTATGGCTACACCTTC.

This sequence joins TRBV6-5 and TRBJ2-1; TRBD1 agrees at 10 bases. Germline CDR1 MNHEY, CDR2 SVGAGI. V was clipped by 6 bases and J by 3 bases; unmatched bases: 11. This CDR3 has 17 amino acids. The CDR3 loop reads CASRTRTGGLGYNEQFF. CDR3 sequence (DNA): TGTGCCAGCAGAACCCGGACAGGGGGTTTAGGCTACAATGAGCAGTTCTTC.

This clonotype was seen many times. The chain employs TRBV27 and TRBJ1-6; 7 nucleotides align to TRBD1. With 5 bases clipped from V and 0 bases from J, the junction kept 10 bases outside the gene matches. CDR3 length: 18 residues. CDR1 MNHEY and CDR2 SMNVEV come from the germline V gene (reference sequence). The CDR3 spells CASSTRDRASSYNSPLHF. DNA of the CDR3: TGTGCCAGCAGTACCCGGGACAGAGCGAGCTCCTATAATTCACCCCTCCACTTT.

The genes are TRBV7-9 and TRBJ2-3, with 14 bases that match TRBD2. This CDR3 has 18 residues. V was clipped by 2 bases and J by 6 bases; unmatched bases: 10. Germline V gene sequence: CDR1 SEHNR, CDR2 FQNEAQ (reference sequence). The CDR3 DNA reads TGTGCCAGCAGCTTACTTGGGACTAGCGGGAGTTGGGGGGATACGCAGTATTTT. Translation: CASSLLGTSGSWGDTQYF.